This note documents a single T cell receptor (beta chain) sequence. The data belong to a study of shared T cell receptors in the human thymus. The CDR3 totals 18 residues. In germline, CDR1 is ENHRY, CDR2 SYGVKD. Trimming stripped 3 bases from V and 12 bases from J, with 33 bases between. Method: immunoSEQ multiplex PCR; TCRdb's copy keeps in-frame clones and lacks some. The table shows some 720,000 clones, with more than 75% occurring only once. This sample also appeared in a second study, on human thymus T cells.

The chain uses TRBV10-3 and TRBJ2-7; the D gene is possibly TRBD1 (6 bases). The sequence derives from a boy younger than two with a congenital heart defect. Sequencing input: thymocytes. CDR3 sequence reads: CAISDGDILFRTPKMRYF. Written as DNA, the CDR3 is TGTGCCATCAGTGACGGGGACATTTTATTTCGGACACCCAAAATGCGGTACTTC.